A selection of T cell receptor beta chains follows, all from one sample in a study of cytomegalovirus exposure and HLA in healthy donors. Clones were read by immunoSEQ multiplex PCR, and TCRdb kept only the in-frame ones, dropping some. This table lists roughly 200,000 clones. Sequenced: PBMCs. These receptor sequences come from a girl aged 2 to 10 in good health and CMV-seropositive. Each CDR3 is given with its conserved first and last residue. A D gene is named only where the DNA matches it firmly.

v_gene	d_gene	j_gene	CDR3aa
TRBV5-1	TRBD1	TRBJ2-3	CASSEGQGNRQYF
TRBV27	-	TRBJ2-2	CASSLSPYANTGELFF
TRBV27	-	TRBJ2-5	CASSLTASRYLQETQYF
TRBV4-2	TRBD2	TRBJ2-7	CASSQFEGGSRDEQYF
TRBV5-1	-	TRBJ2-1	CASSDRISESSYNEQFF
TRBV4-1	-	TRBJ1-1	CASSQGQNTEAFF
TRBV19	TRBD1	TRBJ2-2	CASSRGQTNTGELFF
TRBV6-4	-	TRBJ2-3	CASSPRLEDTQYF
TRBV27	TRBD1	TRBJ2-1	CASTPTGRNEQFF
TRBV7-2	TRBD2	TRBJ2-1	CASSQLAGGPSSYNEQFF
TRBV10-1	-	TRBJ1-1	CASADFNTEAFF
TRBV11-2	-	TRBJ2-7	CASSLVGSPLISYEQYF
TRBV9	-	TRBJ2-7	CASSVDSGSYEQYF
TRBV5-4	TRBD1	TRBJ2-7	CASSYDLTGGKYEQYF
TRBV18	-	TRBJ2-4	CASSPPTGQRDIQYF
TRBV28	TRBD2	TRBJ2-1	CASSPERGSSYNEQFF
TRBV6-5	TRBD1	TRBJ2-7	CASSYGTGGIMDF
TRBV5-1	TRBD2	TRBJ2-1	CASSLALAGGSEQFF
TRBV7-8	TRBD1	TRBJ1-2	CASSRRTGMGGYTF
TRBV27	TRBD1	TRBJ1-2	CASSHAGTDYGYTF
TRBV7-9	TRBD2	TRBJ2-3	CASLRQAILAGGKDTQYF
TRBV6-1	-	TRBJ1-5	CASSEARPRPNQPQHF
TRBV5-1	-	TRBJ2-7	CASSPSTGTYEQYF
TRBV9	TRBD1	TRBJ1-2	CASSVEGAVGYGYTF
TRBV7-9	TRBD1	TRBJ2-1	CASSLLSGGWNEQFF
TRBV27	TRBD2	TRBJ2-3	CASSFTSGGTDTQYF
TRBV2	TRBD1	TRBJ1-1	CASIFRTGGSGNTEAFF
TRBV6-5	-	TRBJ2-3	CASRAGTDTQYF
TRBV7-6	TRBD2	-	CASSLNPSGSSAEQYF
TRBV27	TRBD2	TRBJ2-3	CASTPARTSGSTDTQYF
TRBV7-2	-	TRBJ2-7	CASSLVVSYEQYF
TRBV10-2	-	TRBJ2-7	CASSVNRAYEQYF
TRBV18	TRBD2	TRBJ2-1	CASSPGLAGGNNEQFF
TRBV7-8	-	TRBJ1-2	CASSLKQNPKDGYTF
TRBV15	TRBD2	TRBJ2-7	CATSRSGGLAERYEQYF
TRBV30	-	-	CAWTGGGAGEQYF
TRBV6-5	-	TRBJ2-7	CASSYRLTPYEQYF
TRBV29-1	TRBD1	TRBJ1-3	CSVVTGQGDTIYF
TRBV10-3	-	TRBJ2-3	CAATDFDTQYF
TRBV5-5	TRBD1	TRBJ1-2	CASSLIGQGPLTGYTF
TRBV27	-	TRBJ2-5	CASSNLVAGGEETQYF
TRBV11-2	-	TRBJ2-5	CASSLGETSQETQYF
TRBV19	TRBD1	TRBJ1-5	CASSMTGGLGQPQHF
TRBV28	TRBD1	TRBJ1-2	CASSFRGTGYGYTF
TRBV6-1	-	TRBJ2-1	CASTVVAGSYNEQFF
TRBV29-1	TRBD2	TRBJ2-3	CSVESGRGTDTQYF
TRBV19	-	TRBJ1-2	CASSIDRTDYGYTF
TRBV19	-	TRBJ2-7	CASGRTTTGDEQYF
TRBV13	TRBD1	TRBJ1-1	CASSSGQGNTEAFF
TRBV28	TRBD1	TRBJ2-7	CASRKTGAGEQYF
TRBV30	-	TRBJ1-4	CAWRPQDRDEKLFF
TRBV28	-	TRBJ1-5	CASLSPLRGNQPQHF
TRBV27	-	TRBJ2-7	CASSFRLSYEQYF
TRBV7-8	-	TRBJ2-7	CASSPRTGRDYEQYF